A selection of T cell receptor beta chains follows, all from one sample in a study of blood T cell repertoires in COVID-19. Repertoires were generated with immunoSEQ multiplex PCR, while TCRdb's copy carries only in-frame clones and drops some. The data hold about 240,000 clones, with approximately 86% observed a single time. Sequenced: PBMCs or T cells enriched from blood (not recorded which). The receptors originated from a woman between 40 and 55 years old with acute COVID-19. The CDR3 runs from the conserved cysteine through the conserved F or W. D genes are given only for firm matches. Size is omitted from some rows. Given values are once, few, many or a class for expanded clones.

j_call: TRBJ2-7
d_call: .
clone_size: .
v_call: TRBV5-1
cdr3_aa: CASSGDSRAYEQYF
cdr3_nt: TGCGCCAGCAGCGGGGACTCGCGTGCCTACGAGCAGTACTTC

j_call: TRBJ2-2
d_call: TRBD2
clone_size: .
v_call: TRBV6-4
cdr3_aa: CASTSGANTGELFF
cdr3_nt: TGTGCCAGCACTAGCGGGGCAAACACCGGGGAGCTGTTTTTT

j_call: TRBJ2-7
d_call: TRBD2
clone_size: .
v_call: TRBV19
cdr3_aa: CASSPRPGTSGRVHEQYF
cdr3_nt: TGTGCCAGTAGTCCCCGTCCCGGGACTAGCGGGAGGGTCCACGAGCAGTACTTC

j_call: TRBJ2-7
d_call: .
clone_size: .
v_call: TRBV7-8
cdr3_aa: CASSSRDNYEQYF
cdr3_nt: TGTGCCAGCAGCTCCCGAGACAACTACGAGCAGTACTTC

j_call: TRBJ2-1
d_call: TRBD2
clone_size: .
v_call: TRBV6-5
cdr3_aa: CASREVAGDYNEQFF
cdr3_nt: TGTGCCAGCAGGGAGGTAGCGGGAGATTACAATGAGCAGTTCTTC

j_call: TRBJ2-1
d_call: TRBD2
clone_size: once
v_call: TRBV27
cdr3_aa: CASRDAAGFYNEQFF
cdr3_nt: TGTGCCAGCAGGGACGCAGCGGGATTCTACAATGAGCAGTTCTTC

j_call: TRBJ1-1
d_call: .
clone_size: once
v_call: TRBV19
cdr3_aa: CASSGRGRDTEAFF
cdr3_nt: TGTGCCAGTAGTGGCAGGGGTAGGGACACTGAAGCTTTCTTT

j_call: TRBJ2-3
d_call: .
clone_size: medium-sized
v_call: TRBV5-4
cdr3_aa: CASSLGGRVGTDTQYF
cdr3_nt: TGTGCCAGCAGCTTAGGTGGCAGGGTGGGGACAGATACGCAGTATTTT

j_call: TRBJ2-6
d_call: TRBD1
clone_size: .
v_call: TRBV6-5
cdr3_aa: CAGTVSGANVLTF
cdr3_nt: TGTGCCGGGACAGTTTCTGGGGCCAACGTCCTGACTTTC

j_call: TRBJ2-4
d_call: .
clone_size: .
v_call: TRBV18
cdr3_aa: CASSGRKNIQYF
cdr3_nt: TGTGCCAGCTCAGGCAGGAAAAACATTCAGTACTTC

j_call: TRBJ2-5
d_call: .
clone_size: .
v_call: TRBV7-6
cdr3_aa: CASSQQETQYF
cdr3_nt: TGTGCCAGCAGCCAACAAGAGACCCAGTACTTC

j_call: TRBJ1-1
d_call: .
clone_size: few
v_call: TRBV25-1
cdr3_aa: CASREAWNTEAFF
cdr3_nt: TGTGCCAGCAGAGAGGCCTGGAACACTGAAGCTTTCTTT

j_call: TRBJ2-1
d_call: TRBD2
clone_size: .
v_call: TRBV6-2/TRBV6-3
cdr3_aa: CASSTRTSGYYNEQFF
cdr3_nt: TGTGCCAGCAGTACCCGGACTAGCGGGTATTACAATGAGCAGTTCTTC

j_call: TRBJ1-4
d_call: TRBD1
clone_size: .
v_call: TRBV19
cdr3_aa: CASSIRLSWGTGGNEKLFF
cdr3_nt: TGTGCCAGTAGTATAAGGCTATCATGGGGTACAGGGGGTAATGAAAAACTGTTTTTT

j_call: TRBJ1-3
d_call: .
clone_size: .
v_call: TRBV2
cdr3_aa: CASSRVFGNTIYF
cdr3_nt: TGTGCCAGCAGCAGGGTTTTCGGAAACACCATATATTTT

j_call: TRBJ1-2
d_call: TRBD1
clone_size: .
v_call: TRBV9
cdr3_aa: CASSTRQGGYTF
cdr3_nt: TGTGCCAGCAGCACTCGACAGGGGGGCTACACCTTC

j_call: TRBJ2-3
d_call: TRBD1
clone_size: .
v_call: TRBV7-9
cdr3_aa: CASSPYRQGTQSTDTQYF
cdr3_nt: TGTGCCAGCAGCCCTTATAGACAGGGGACTCAATCCACAGATACGCAGTATTTT

j_call: TRBJ1-1
d_call: .
clone_size: .
v_call: TRBV25-1
cdr3_aa: CATQAYGGNTEAFF
cdr3_nt: TGTGCCACTCAAGCCTACGGGGGAAACACTGAAGCTTTCTTT

j_call: TRBJ2-3
d_call: .
clone_size: .
v_call: TRBV11-3
cdr3_aa: CASSLATPAGIGTDTQYF
cdr3_nt: TGTGCCAGCAGCTTAGCAACTCCCGCAGGAATTGGCACAGATACGCAGTATTTT

j_call: TRBJ2-2
d_call: .
clone_size: .
v_call: TRBV11-2
cdr3_aa: CASSLEGLETGELFF
cdr3_nt: TGTGCCAGCAGCTTAGAAGGTCTAGAAACCGGGGAGCTGTTTTTT

j_call: TRBJ2-3
d_call: TRBD2
clone_size: .
v_call: TRBV24-1
cdr3_aa: CATSSLAGVDTDTQYF
cdr3_nt: TGTGCCACCAGTTCACTAGCGGGAGTTGACACAGATACGCAGTATTTT

j_call: TRBJ1-1
d_call: TRBD1
clone_size: .
v_call: TRBV28
cdr3_aa: CASTAGGRTEAFF
cdr3_nt: TGTGCCAGCACCGCAGGGGGTCGCACTGAAGCTTTCTTT

j_call: TRBJ2-1
d_call: TRBD2
clone_size: .
v_call: TRBV19
cdr3_aa: CASSIDRVAGGSNEQFF
cdr3_nt: TGTGCCAGTAGTATAGATCGGGTAGCGGGAGGTTCAAATGAGCAGTTCTTC

j_call: TRBJ2-5
d_call: .
clone_size: .
v_call: TRBV27
cdr3_aa: CASRQPSTSGQPQETQYF
cdr3_nt: TGTGCCAGCCGACAGCCCAGTACCTCGGGCCAACCCCAAGAGACCCAGTACTTC

j_call: TRBJ1-5
d_call: .
clone_size: .
v_call: TRBV21-1
cdr3_aa: CASSKDEGLVLPYSNQPQHF
cdr3_nt: TGTGCCAGCAGCAAAGACGAGGGACTAGTTCTTCCCTATAGCAATCAGCCCCAGCATTTT

j_call: TRBJ1-5
d_call: TRBD1
clone_size: .
v_call: TRBV29-1
cdr3_aa: CSVLTGGGQPQHF
cdr3_nt: TGCAGCGTCCTGACAGGGGGTGGTCAGCCCCAGCATTTT

j_call: TRBJ1-1
d_call: TRBD1
clone_size: .
v_call: TRBV9
cdr3_aa: CASSVGGTGENTEAFF
cdr3_nt: TGTGCCAGCAGCGTAGGCGGGACAGGGGAAAACACTGAAGCTTTCTTT